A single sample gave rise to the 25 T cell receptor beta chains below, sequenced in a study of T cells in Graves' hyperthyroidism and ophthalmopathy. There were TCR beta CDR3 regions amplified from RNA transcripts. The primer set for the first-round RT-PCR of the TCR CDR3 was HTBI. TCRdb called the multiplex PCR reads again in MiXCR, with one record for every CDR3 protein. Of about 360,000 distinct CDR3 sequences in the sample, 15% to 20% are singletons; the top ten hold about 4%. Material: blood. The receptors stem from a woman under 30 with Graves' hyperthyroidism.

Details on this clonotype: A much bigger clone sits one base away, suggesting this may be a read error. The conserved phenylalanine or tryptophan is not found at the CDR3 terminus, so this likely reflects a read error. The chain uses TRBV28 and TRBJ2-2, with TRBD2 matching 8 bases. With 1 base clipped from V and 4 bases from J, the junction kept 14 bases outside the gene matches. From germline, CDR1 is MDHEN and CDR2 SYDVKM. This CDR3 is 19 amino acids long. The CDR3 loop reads CASSLYSGGLAGSTGELFY. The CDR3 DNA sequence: TGTGCCAGCAGTTTATATAGTGGTGGGCTAGCGGGTTCCACCGGGGAGCTGTTTTAT.

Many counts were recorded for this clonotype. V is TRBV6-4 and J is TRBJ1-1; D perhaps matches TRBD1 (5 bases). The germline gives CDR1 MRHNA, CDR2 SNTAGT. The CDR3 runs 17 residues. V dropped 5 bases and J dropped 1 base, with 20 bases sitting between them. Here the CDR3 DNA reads TGTGCCAGCAGTCGACAATTCCCCAGGGCGAGGAACACTGAAGCTTTCTTT. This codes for CASSRQFPRARNTEAFF.

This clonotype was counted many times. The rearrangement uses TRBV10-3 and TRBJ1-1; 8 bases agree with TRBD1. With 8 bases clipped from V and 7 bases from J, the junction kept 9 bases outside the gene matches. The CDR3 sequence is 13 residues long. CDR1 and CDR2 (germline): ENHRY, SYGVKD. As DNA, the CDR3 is TGTGCCATCTCAGGGACAGGCGACATTGAAGCTTTCTTT. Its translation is CAISGTGDIEAFF.

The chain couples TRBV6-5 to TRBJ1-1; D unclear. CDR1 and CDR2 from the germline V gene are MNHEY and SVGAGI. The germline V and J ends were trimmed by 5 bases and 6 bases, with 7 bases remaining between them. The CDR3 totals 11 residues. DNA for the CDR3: TGTGCCAGCAGTCCTAACTCTGAAGCTTTCTTT. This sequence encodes CASSPNSEAFF.

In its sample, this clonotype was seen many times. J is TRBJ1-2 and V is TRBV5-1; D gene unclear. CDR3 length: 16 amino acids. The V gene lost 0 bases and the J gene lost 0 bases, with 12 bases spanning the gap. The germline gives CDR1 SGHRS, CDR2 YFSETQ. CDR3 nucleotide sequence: TGCGCCAGCAGCTTGGCCTCGGGGAGGACTAACTATGGCTACACCTTC. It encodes CASSLASGRTNYGYTF.

The CDR3: CASSTDSTGNTIYF. The DNA of the CDR3 is TGCGCCAGCAGCACGGACAGTACTGGAAACACCATATATTTT. J is TRBJ1-3 and V is TRBV5-1; D may be TRBD1 (6 bases). This CDR3 has 14 amino acids. V lost 4 bases and J 2 bases, leaving 10 bases between the germline ends. Germline CDR1 and CDR2: SGHRS and YFSETQ.

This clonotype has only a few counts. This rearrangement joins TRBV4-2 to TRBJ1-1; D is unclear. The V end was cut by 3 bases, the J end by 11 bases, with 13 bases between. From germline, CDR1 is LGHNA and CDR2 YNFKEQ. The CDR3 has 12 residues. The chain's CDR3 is CASSQPGPIAFF. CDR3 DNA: TGTGCCAGCAGCCAGCCCGGGCCTATTGCTTTCTTT.

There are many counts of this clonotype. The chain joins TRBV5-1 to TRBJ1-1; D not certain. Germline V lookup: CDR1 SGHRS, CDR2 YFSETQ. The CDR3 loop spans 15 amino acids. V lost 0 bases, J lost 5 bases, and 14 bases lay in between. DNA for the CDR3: TGCGCCAGCAGCTTGGACGGCACCCCTGGGACTGAAGCTTTCTTT. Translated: CASSLDGTPGTEAFF.

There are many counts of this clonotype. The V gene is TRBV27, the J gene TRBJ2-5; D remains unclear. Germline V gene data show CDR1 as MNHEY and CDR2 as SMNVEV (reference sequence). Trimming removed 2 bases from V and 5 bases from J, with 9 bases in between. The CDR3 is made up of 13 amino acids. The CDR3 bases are TGTGCCAGCAGTTTACGGACCCTGGAGACCCAGTACTTC. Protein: CASSLRTLETQYF.

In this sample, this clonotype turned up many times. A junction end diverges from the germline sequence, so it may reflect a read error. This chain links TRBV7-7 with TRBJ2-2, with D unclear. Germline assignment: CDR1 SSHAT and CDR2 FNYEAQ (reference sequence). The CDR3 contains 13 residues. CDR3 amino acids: CASSSSVPGELFF. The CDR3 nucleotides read TGTGCTAGCAGCTCGAGCGTGCCCGGGGAGCTGTTTTTT.

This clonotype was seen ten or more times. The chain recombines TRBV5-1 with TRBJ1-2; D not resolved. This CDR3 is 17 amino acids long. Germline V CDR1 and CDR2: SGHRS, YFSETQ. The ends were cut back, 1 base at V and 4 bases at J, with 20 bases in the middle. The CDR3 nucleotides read TGCGCCAGCAGCTTGTCGGACTACAGCCCGACTACCTATGGCTACACCTTC. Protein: CASSLSDYSPTTYGYTF.

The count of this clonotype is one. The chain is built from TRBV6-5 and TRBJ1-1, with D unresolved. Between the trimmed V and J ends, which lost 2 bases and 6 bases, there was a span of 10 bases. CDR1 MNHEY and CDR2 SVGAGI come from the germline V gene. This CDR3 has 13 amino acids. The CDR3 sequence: CASSYVRGSEAFF. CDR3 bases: TGTGCCAGCAGTTACGTAAGAGGGTCTGAAGCTTTCTTT.

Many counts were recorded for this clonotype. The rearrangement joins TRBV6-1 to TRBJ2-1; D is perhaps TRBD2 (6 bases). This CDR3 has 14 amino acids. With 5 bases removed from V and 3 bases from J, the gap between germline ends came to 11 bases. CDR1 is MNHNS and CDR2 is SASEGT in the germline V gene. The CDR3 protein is CASSPAGYYNEQFF. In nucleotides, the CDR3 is TGTGCCAGCAGTCCGGCGGGGTACTACAATGAGCAGTTCTTC.

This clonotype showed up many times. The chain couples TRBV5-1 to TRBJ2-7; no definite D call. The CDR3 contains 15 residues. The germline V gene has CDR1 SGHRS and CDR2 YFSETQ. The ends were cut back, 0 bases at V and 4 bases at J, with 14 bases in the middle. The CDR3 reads CASSLALSQIYEQYF. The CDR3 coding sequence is TGCGCCAGCAGCTTGGCCTTGTCACAGATTTACGAGCAGTACTTC.

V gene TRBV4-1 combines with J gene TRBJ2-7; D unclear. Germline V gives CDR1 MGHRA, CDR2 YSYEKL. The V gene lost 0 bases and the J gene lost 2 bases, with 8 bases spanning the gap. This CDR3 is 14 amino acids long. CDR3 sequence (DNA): TGCGCCAGCAGCCAAGAGGTACAGACCTACGAGCAGTACTTC. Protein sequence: CASSQEVQTYEQYF.

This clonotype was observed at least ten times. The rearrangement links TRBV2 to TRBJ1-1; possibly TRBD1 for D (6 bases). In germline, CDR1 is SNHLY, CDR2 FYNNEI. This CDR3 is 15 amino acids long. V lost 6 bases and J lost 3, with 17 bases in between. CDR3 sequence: CASRTRGRGDTEAFF. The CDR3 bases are TGTGCCAGCAGGACCCGTGGCAGGGGAGACACTGAAGCTTTCTTT.

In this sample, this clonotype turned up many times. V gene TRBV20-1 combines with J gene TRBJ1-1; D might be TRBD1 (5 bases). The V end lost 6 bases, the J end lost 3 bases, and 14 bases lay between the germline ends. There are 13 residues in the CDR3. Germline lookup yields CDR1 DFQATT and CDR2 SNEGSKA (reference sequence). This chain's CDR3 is CSARGWIDTEAFF. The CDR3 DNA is TGCAGTGCGCGGGGGTGGATTGACACTGAAGCTTTCTTT.

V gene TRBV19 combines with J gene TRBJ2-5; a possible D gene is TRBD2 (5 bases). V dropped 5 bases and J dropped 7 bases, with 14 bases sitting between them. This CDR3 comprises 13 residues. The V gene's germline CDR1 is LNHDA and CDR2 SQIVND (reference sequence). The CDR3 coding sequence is TGTGCCAGTAGTCCCGCGGCGGGTCGGACCCAGTACTTC. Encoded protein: CASSPAAGRTQYF. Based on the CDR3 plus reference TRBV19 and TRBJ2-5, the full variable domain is DGGITQSPKYLFRKEGQNVTLSCEQNLNHDAMYWYRQDPGQGLRLIYYSQIVNDFQKGDIAEGYSVSREKKESFPLTVTSAQKNPTAFYLCASSPAAGRTQYFGPGTRLLVL.

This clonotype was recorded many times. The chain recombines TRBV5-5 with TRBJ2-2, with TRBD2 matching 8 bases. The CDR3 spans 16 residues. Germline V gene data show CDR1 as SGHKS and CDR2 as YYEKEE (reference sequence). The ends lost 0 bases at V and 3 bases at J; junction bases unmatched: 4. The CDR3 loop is CASSLGSGGYTGELFF. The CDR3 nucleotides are TGTGCCAGCAGCTTGGGGAGCGGGGGTTACACCGGGGAGCTGTTTTTT.

CDR3 in DNA: TGTGCCACGAAGGGTGGGACTAGCACCCTCGAGCAGTACTTC. Protein product: CATKGGTSTLEQYF. The chain carries TRBV2 and TRBJ2-7; TRBD2 matches at 9 bases. Germline trimming cut 10 bases from V and 6 bases from J; bases unmatched to any gene: 13. This CDR3 has 14 residues. From germline, CDR1 is SNHLY and CDR2 FYNNEI. Variable domain in full (rest from reference TRBV2 and TRBJ2-7): EPEVTQTPSHQVTQMGQEVILRCVPISNHLYFYWYRQILGQKVEFLVSFYNNEISEKSEIFDDQFSVERPDGSNFTLKIRSTKLEDSAMYFCATKGGTSTLEQYFGPGTRLTVT.

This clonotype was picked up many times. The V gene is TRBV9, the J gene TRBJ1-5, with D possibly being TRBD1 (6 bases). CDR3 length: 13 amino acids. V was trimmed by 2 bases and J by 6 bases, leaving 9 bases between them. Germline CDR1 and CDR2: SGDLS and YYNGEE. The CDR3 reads CASSVSGVQPQHF. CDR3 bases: TGTGCCAGCAGCGTTTCAGGGGTTCAGCCCCAGCATTTT.

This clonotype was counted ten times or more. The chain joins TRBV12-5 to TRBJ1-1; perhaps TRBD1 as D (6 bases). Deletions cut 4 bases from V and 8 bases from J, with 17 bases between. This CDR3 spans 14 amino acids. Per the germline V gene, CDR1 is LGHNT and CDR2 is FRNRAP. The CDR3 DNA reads TGTGCTAGTGGTTCCTGGGGGCAGGGAATCGAAGCTTTCTTT. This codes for CASGSWGQGIEAFF.

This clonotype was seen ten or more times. For the CDR3, the DNA is TGTGCCAGCAGTCCGACCTACGAGCAGTACTTC. This gives the protein CASSPTYEQYF. J is TRBJ2-7 and V is TRBV28; D not resolved. With 5 bases removed from V and 2 bases from J, the gap between germline ends came to 4 bases. Germline values: CDR1 MDHEN, CDR2 SYDVKM. This CDR3 has 11 amino acids.

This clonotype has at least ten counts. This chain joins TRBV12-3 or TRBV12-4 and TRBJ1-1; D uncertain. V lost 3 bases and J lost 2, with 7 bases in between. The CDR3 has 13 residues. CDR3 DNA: TGTGCCAGCAGTTTGAACAGAAACACTGAAGCTTTCTTT. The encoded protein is CASSLNRNTEAFF.

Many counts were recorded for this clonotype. Here the CDR3 reads CASSEVLAGANSYEQYF. The CDR3 DNA sequence: TGTGCCAGCAGTGAGGTGTTAGCGGGGGCCAACTCCTACGAGCAGTACTTC. This chain uses TRBV6-1 with TRBJ2-7, with 9 positions matching TRBD2. This CDR3 region has 17 residues. V trimming: 3 bases; J trimming: 0 bases; junction bases outside the gene matches: 9. Germline V gene sequence: CDR1 MNHNS, CDR2 SASEGT.